This T cell receptor beta chain was sequenced for a study of CD8 T cells in Susac syndrome. Study conclusions and caveats: That the number of individuals in its TCR sequencing and HLA analysis was relatively small was acknowledged by the study.

V was clipped by 4 bases and J by 10 bases; unmatched bases: 5. This CDR3 has 12 amino acids. Per germline, CDR1 SQVTM and CDR2 ANQGSEA. cDNA came from about 0.46 to 1 ug RNA primed by random hexamers. MiXCR was run by TCRdb on the immunoSEQ multiplex PCR reads, yielding one entry per CDR3 protein. The repertoire consists of about 210,000 distinct CDR3 sequences, with 95% occurring once and the leading ten covering roughly 0.1%. Worth noting for this clonotype: The target antigen is unknown.

The chain couples TRBV29-1 to TRBJ2-1; 9 nucleotides agree with TRBD1. The sequencing sample was made of CD4+ T cells from PBMCs. This sequence originates from a human donor with multiple sclerosis. This CDR3 reads CSVGTGEGEQFF. In DNA form, the CDR3 reads TGCAGCGTTGGGACAGGGGAGGGGGAGCAGTTCTTC.